One and the same sample provided the 5 T cell receptor beta chains below, sequenced in a study of T cells after yellow fever vaccination. TCRdb called the 5' RACE reads again in MiXCR, with one record for every CDR3 protein. In the table there are approximately 550,000 distinct CDR3 sequences, around 21% of which are singletons. The sample here was PBMCs, taken 15 days after the yellow fever booster vaccination. The origin of the receptors is a man under 40 who received the YFV17D yellow fever vaccine.

This clonotype was seen a few times. The chain links TRBV10-3 to TRBJ2-7, with TRBD2 as a possible D gene (6 bases). V lost 2 bases to trimming and J lost 6 bases, with 17 bases between them. CDR1 and CDR2 from the germline V gene are ENHRY and SYGVKD. The CDR3 is 15 amino acids. CDR3 amino acids: CAISEGGIPPFEQYF. CDR3 DNA: TGTGCCATCAGTGAGGGCGGGATTCCTCCCTTCGAGCAGTACTTC.

The rearrangement uses TRBV15 and TRBJ2-3; weak D call: TRBD2 (6 bases). Trimming left V 4 bases short and J 2 bases short, with 13 bases between. Germline CDR1 and CDR2: LNHNV and YYDKDF (reference sequence). The length of the CDR3 is 15 residues. The CDR3 DNA follows: TGTGCCACCAGCACGTTAGGGACTGCCACAGATACGCAGTATTTT. It yields the protein CATSTLGTATDTQYF.

This clonotype was recorded a few times. V usage is TRBV24-1 and J usage is TRBJ2-7; D unresolved. The CDR3 runs to 13 residues. CDR1 KGHDR and CDR2 SFDVKD come from the germline V gene. Trimming left V 0 bases short and J 4 bases short, with 6 bases between. The CDR3 is CATSDLGRYEQYF. CDR3 in DNA: TGTGCCACCAGTGATTTGGGGCGTTACGAGCAGTACTTC.

In its sample, this clonotype was seen a few times. The chain has TRBV6-2 or TRBV6-3 and TRBJ2-1; 11 bases fit TRBD2. V was clipped by 6 bases and J by 5 bases; unmatched bases: 9. From germline, CDR1 is MNHEY and CDR2 SVGEGT. The CDR3 runs to 16 residues. CDR3 region: CASRLISSGRNNEQFF. The DNA for the CDR3 is TGTGCCAGCAGACTTATATCTAGCGGGAGGAACAATGAGCAGTTCTTC.

The chain couples TRBV5-1 to TRBJ2-7; 11 nucleotides line up with TRBD1. Germline V gives CDR1 SGHRS, CDR2 YFSETQ. The CDR3 has 15 residues. V lost 0 bases to trimming and J lost 6 bases; unmatched junction nucleotides: 5. CDR3 DNA: TGCGCCAGCAGCTTGGAAGGGACAGGGGGTCGCGAGCAGTACTTC. Translated: CASSLEGTGGREQYF.